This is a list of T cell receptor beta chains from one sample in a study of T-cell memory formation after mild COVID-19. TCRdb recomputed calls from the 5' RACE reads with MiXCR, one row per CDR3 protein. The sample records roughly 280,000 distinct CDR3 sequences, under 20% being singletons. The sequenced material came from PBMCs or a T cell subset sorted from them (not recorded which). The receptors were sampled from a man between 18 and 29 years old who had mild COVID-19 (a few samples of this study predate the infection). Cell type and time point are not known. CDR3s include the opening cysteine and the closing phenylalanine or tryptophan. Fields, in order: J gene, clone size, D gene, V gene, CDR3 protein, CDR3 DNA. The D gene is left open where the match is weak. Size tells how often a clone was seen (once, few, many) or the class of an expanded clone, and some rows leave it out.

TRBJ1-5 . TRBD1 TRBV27 CASKLQGSGQPQHF TGTGCCAGCAAGCTACAGGGGTCGGGTCAGCCCCAGCATTTT
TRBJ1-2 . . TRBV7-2 CASSLGVFYGYTF TGTGCCAGCAGCTTAGGGGTCTTCTATGGCTACACCTTC
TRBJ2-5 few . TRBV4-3 CASSQGVHEETQYF TGCGCCAGCAGCCAAGGAGTACACGAAGAGACCCAGTACTTC
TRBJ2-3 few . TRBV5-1 CASSSAEISTDTQYF TGCGCCAGCAGCTCAGCGGAGATTAGCACAGATACGCAGTATTTT
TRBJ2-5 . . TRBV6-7 CASSYPRLPETQYF TGTGCCAGCAGTTACCCCAGACTCCCAGAGACCCAGTACTTC
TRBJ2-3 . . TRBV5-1 CASSLDAGSPDTQYF TGCGCCAGCAGCTTGGACGCTGGAAGCCCAGATACGCAGTATTTT
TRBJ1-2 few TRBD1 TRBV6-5 CASKGGRYSYGYTF TGTGCCAGTAAAGGGGGCAGATACAGCTATGGCTACACCTTC
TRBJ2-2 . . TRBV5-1 CASSPEANTGELFF TGCGCCAGCAGCCCCGAGGCGAACACCGGGGAGCTGTTTTTT
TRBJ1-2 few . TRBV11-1 CASSFSLKDNYGYTF TGTGCCAGCAGCTTCTCGTTGAAGGATAACTATGGCTACACCTTC
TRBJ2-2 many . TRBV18 CASSPGRTGELFF TGTGCCAGCTCACCAGGGCGGACCGGGGAGCTGTTTTTT
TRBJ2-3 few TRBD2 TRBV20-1 CSARGLAGGADTQYF TGCAGTGCTAGGGGACTAGCGGGGGGGGCAGATACGCAGTATTTT
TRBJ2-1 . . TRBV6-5 CASSSPGKQFF TGTGCCAGCAGCAGCCCGGGAAAGCAGTTCTTC
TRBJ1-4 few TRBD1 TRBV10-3 CAISDPSTGGLEKLFF TGTGCCATCAGTGATCCCTCCACAGGGGGCCTTGAAAAACTGTTTTTT
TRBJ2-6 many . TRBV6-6 CASSQGTASGANVLTF TGTGCCAGCAGTCAGGGAACAGCCTCTGGGGCCAACGTCCTGACTTTC
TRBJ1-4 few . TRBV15 CATSRDGGATNEKLFF TGTGCCACCAGCAGAGACGGGGGAGCAACTAATGAAAAACTGTTTTTT
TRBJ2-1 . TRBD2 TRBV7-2 CASSLERGGPNEQFF TGTGCCAGCAGCTTAGAGCGGGGGGGCCCGAATGAGCAGTTCTTC
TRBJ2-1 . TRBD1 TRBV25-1 CASSETLTGRNEQFF TGTGCCAGCAGTGAAACCTTGACAGGGAGAAATGAGCAGTTCTTC
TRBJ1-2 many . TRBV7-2 CASSPYGGLTYGYTF TGTGCCAGCAGCCCCTACGGGGGCCTTACCTATGGCTACACCTTC
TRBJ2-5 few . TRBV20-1 CSASPPGAQYF TGCAGTGCTAGCCCCCCAGGGGCCCAGTACTTC
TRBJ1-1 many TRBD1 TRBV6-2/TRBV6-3 CASSKGRWGQQNTEAFF TGTGCCAGCAGTAAAGGGCGATGGGGACAGCAGAACACTGAAGCTTTCTTT
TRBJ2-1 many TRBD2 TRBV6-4 CASSETSGGYDEQFF TGTGCCAGCAGTGAGACTAGCGGGGGGTACGATGAGCAGTTCTTC
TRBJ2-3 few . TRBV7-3 CASSLTGTQYF TGTGCCAGCAGCTTAACGGGTACGCAGTATTTT
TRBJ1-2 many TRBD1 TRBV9 CASSPWTGTMNYGYTF TGTGCCAGCAGCCCATGGACAGGGACGATGAACTATGGCTACACCTTC
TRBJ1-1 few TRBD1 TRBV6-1 CASRTQGWNTEAFF TGTGCCAGCAGGACACAGGGGTGGAACACTGAAGCTTTCTTT
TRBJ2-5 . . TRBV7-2 CASSSKRLTEETQYF TGTGCCAGCAGCTCCAAACGGTTGACAGAAGAGACCCAGTACTTC
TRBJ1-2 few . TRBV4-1 CASSPPRRGIYGYTF TGCGCCAGCAGCCCTCCCCGGCGGGGGATCTATGGCTACACCTTC
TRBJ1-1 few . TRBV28 CASSLSWQGKTEAFF TGTGCCAGCAGTTTATCTTGGCAGGGTAAAACTGAAGCTTTCTTT
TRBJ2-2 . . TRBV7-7 CASRGGEAGELFF TGTGCTAGCCGCGGCGGGGAAGCCGGGGAGCTGTTTTTT
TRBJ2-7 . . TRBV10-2 CASYSYEQYF TGCGCCAGCTATTCCTACGAGCAGTACTTC
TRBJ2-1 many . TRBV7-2 CASSFVTEQFF TGTGCCAGCAGCTTCGTGACCGAGCAGTTCTTC
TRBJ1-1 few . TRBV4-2 CASSRSKGRTEAFF TGTGCCAGCAGCCGGTCCAAGGGTCGCACTGAAGCTTTCTTT
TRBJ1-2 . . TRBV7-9 CASSLAGQGLLGYTF TGTGCCAGCAGCTTAGCGGGTCAGGGGCTGCTTGGCTACACCTTC
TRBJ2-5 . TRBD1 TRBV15 CATSRGQGFSATQYF TGTGCCACCAGCAGAGGACAGGGGTTCTCAGCGACCCAGTACTTC
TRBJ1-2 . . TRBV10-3 CAISESTVYGYTF TGTGCCATCAGTGAGTCGACGGTTTATGGCTACACCTTC
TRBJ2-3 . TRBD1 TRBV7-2 CASSLWGQTTDTQYF TGTGCCAGCAGCTTGTGGGGACAGACCACAGATACGCAGTATTTT
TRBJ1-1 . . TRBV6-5 CASRPGPSTEAFF TGTGCCAGCAGACCCGGACCTTCCACTGAAGCTTTCTTT
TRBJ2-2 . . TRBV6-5 CASCEGPNTGELFF TGTGCCAGCTGTGAAGGCCCGAACACCGGGGAGCTGTTTTTT
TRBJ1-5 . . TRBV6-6 CASSWTASGGQPQHF TGTGCCAGCAGTTGGACAGCTTCCGGAGGTCAGCCCCAGCATTTT
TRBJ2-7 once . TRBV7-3 CASSYKQGYEQYF TGTGCCAGCAGCTATAAGCAGGGTTACGAGCAGTACTTC
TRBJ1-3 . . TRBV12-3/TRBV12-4 CASSIYHGNTIYF TGTGCCAGCAGTATATACCACGGAAACACCATATATTTT
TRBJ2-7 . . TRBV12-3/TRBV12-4 CASSQDGFLGEQYF TGTGCCAGCAGCCAGGACGGATTCCTAGGCGAGCAGTACTTC
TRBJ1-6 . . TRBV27 CASSSTGYRDSPLHF TGTGCCAGCAGTTCGACAGGATACCGGGATTCACCCCTCCACTTT
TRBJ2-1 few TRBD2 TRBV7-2 CASSLVVSGGLSSYNEQFF TGTGCCAGCAGCTTAGTAGTTAGCGGGGGGCTAAGCTCCTACAATGAGCAGTTCTTC
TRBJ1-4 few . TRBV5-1 CASSPGTPKLFF TGCGCCAGCAGCCCGGGGACGCCCAAACTGTTTTTT
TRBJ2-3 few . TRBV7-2 CASSELGQGSTDTQYF TGTGCCAGCAGTGAATTGGGGCAGGGAAGCACAGATACGCAGTATTTT
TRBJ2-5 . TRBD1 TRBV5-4 CASSFRDRGGETQYF TGTGCCAGCAGCTTCCGGGACAGGGGTGGGGAGACCCAGTACTTC
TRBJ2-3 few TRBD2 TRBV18 CASSQGLAGGPTDTQYF TGTGCCAGCTCCCAAGGACTAGCGGGGGGGCCAACAGATACGCAGTATTTT
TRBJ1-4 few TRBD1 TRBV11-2 CASSLGRQGPTNEKLFF TGTGCCAGCAGCTTAGGGAGACAGGGGCCAACTAATGAAAAACTGTTTTTT
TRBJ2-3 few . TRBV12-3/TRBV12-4 CATSLGGTDTQYF TGTGCCACCTCCTTGGGGGGTACAGATACGCAGTATTTT
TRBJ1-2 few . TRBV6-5 CASSPAWEGGYTF TGTGCCAGCAGTCCAGCGTGGGAAGGGGGCTACACCTTC
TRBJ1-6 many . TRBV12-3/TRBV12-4 CASRPGGRTPLHF TGTGCCAGCAGGCCCGGGGGAAGAACACCCCTCCACTTT
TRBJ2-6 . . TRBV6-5 CASSSGENGANVLTF TGTGCCAGCAGTTCTGGGGAAAACGGGGCCAACGTCCTGACTTTC
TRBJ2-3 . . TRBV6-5 CASSSRAASTDTQYF TGTGCCAGCAGTTCGAGGGCAGCGAGCACAGATACGCAGTATTTT